Included here is one TCR beta chain sequence, with context. The CDR3 is made up of 17 amino acids. Germline CDR1 DFQATT, CDR2 SNEGSKA (reference sequence). V was clipped by 6 bases and J by 0 bases; unmatched bases: 12. One entry per CDR3 protein, called by TCRdb with MiXCR from the RT-PCR reads. This sample has about 700,000 distinct CDR3 sequences, with more than 13% found just once. This chain joins TRBV20-1 and TRBJ2-4, with 9 nucleotides matching TRBD2. This TCR derives from a female donor in good health, serving as a healthy control. The source material was memory CD4+ T cells from blood. The CDR3 coding sequence is TGCAGTGCAACCGGGACTAGCACCGGACTAGCCAAAAACATTCAGTACTTC. Translation gives CSATGTSTGLAKNIQYF.